The source of this T cell receptor (beta chain) is a study of T cells in women clearing cervical HPV infection. The CDR3 runs to 12 residues. Per the germline V gene, CDR1 is SEHNR and CDR2 is FQNEAQ (reference sequence). Profiling relied on immunoSEQ multiplex PCR, and the TCRdb table lists in-frame clones only, not all of them. This sample carries about 20,000 clones, with around 5.2% going to the ten biggest clones. Remarks on this clone: Its antigen is not identified. The sequenced fragment ends 3 residues before the CDR3 boundary, so the rest is inferred from the germline J gene.

Cervical HPV DNA detected by MY09/MY11 PCR, typed by dot-blot. Findings of the study overall: Richness differences could reflect unmeasured T-cell content per sample.

The rearrangement links TRBV7-9 to TRBJ2-3; D possibly corresponds to TRBD1 (5 bases). Material for sequencing was blood buffy coat. This sequence originates from a woman aged 18 to 69 with a cervical HPV16 infection that either progressed to CIN3+ or cleared (not recorded which). The CDR3 DNA, read in part, is TGTGCCAGCAACCCGACAGCGTCGCCG. Protein: CASNPTASP. The entire CDR3 reads CASNPTASPQYF.